The table lists the clone carrying this T cell receptor beta chain with many counts. Its antigen is still unknown. The record originates from a study of response to subunit inactivated influenza vaccine. Study results and limitations: Authors suggested each seasonal flu vaccination may recruit only limited numbers of new T cells.

V was trimmed by 0 bases and J by 9 bases, leaving 13 bases between them. Germline values: CDR1 SGHKS, CDR2 YYEKEE (reference sequence). The CDR3 totals 14 residues. TCRdb recomputed calls from the RT-PCR reads with MiXCR, one row per CDR3 protein. The sample contains around 850,000 distinct CDR3 sequences, around 20% of which appear only once. The V and J genes are TRBV5-5 and TRBJ2-1; D is undetermined. The source is a man aged 50-59 years who received an inactivated influenza vaccine. Here the sequenced sample was PBMCs from blood, taken more than 4 days after vaccination. This chain's CDR3 is CASSLGQAEGEQFF. In DNA form, the CDR3 reads TGTGCCAGCAGCTTGGGTCAGGCCGAAGGTGAGCAGTTCTTC.